The 7 T cell receptor beta chains presented below share a single source sample, sequenced in a study. TCRdb fed the 5' RACE reads into MiXCR, producing one record per CDR3 protein. The data show some 57,000 distinct CDR3 sequences, roughly 15% seen once. Specimen: naive CD4+ T cells sorted from blood. Subset reported: naive CD4+ T cells, CD4+CD45RA+CD25-. The receptors were sampled from a female donor with breast cancer.

The CDR3 DNA reads TGTGCCAGCAGCTCGCCACTCGATTGGGAGGGCTGGGTCACTGAAGCTTTCTTT. Translated: CASSSPLDWEGWVTEAFF. This sequence joins TRBV7-2 and TRBJ1-1; D is unclear. The CDR3 is 18 residues long. The germline V gene has CDR1 SGHTA and CDR2 FQGNSA. Trimming pared 4 bases from V and 4 bases from J, leaving 25 bases between.

J is TRBJ1-2 and V is TRBV5-1; 8 bases align to TRBD1. Germline V gene sequence: CDR1 SGHRS, CDR2 YFSETQ. J gave up 0 bases and V 4 bases, and 8 bases lay outside the gene matches. The CDR3 runs to 16 residues. The chain's CDR3 is CASSPGQGITNYGYTF. The CDR3, as DNA: TGCGCCAGCAGCCCCGGACAGGGAATAACTAACTATGGCTACACCTTC.

The sample holds a few counts of this clonotype. The chain has TRBV7-6 and TRBJ2-5; D unclear. The V gene lost 4 bases and the J gene lost 1 base, with 4 bases spanning the gap. The germline V gene has CDR1 SGHVS and CDR2 FNYEAQ. The CDR3 length is 12 residues. The CDR3 nucleotides read TGTGCCAGCAGCTCGTTCCAAGAGACCCAGTACTTC. It yields the protein CASSSFQETQYF.

This clonotype was counted a few times. The genes are TRBV5-6 and TRBJ1-4, with D possibly matching TRBD1 (5 bases). Trimming removed 4 bases at V and 5 bases at J, with 12 bases between. CDR1 is SGHDT and CDR2 is YYEEEE in the germline V gene. CDR3 length: 14 amino acids. CDR3 amino acids: CASSLRWGNEKLFF. CDR3 DNA sequence: TGTGCCAGCAGCCTGAGGTGGGGCAATGAAAAACTGTTTTTT.

The V and J genes are TRBV11-3 and TRBJ2-3, with D perhaps TRBD1 (5 bases). The CDR3 covers 14 residues. The ends were cut back, 1 base at V and 5 bases at J, with 10 bases in the middle. Germline loops: CDR1 SGHNT, CDR2 YENEEA. The DNA of the CDR3 is TGTGCCAGCAGCTTAGGTCCAGGGCAAGATACGCAGTATTTT. It yields the protein CASSLGPGQDTQYF.

This clonotype was seen a few times. This rearrangement joins TRBV7-9 to TRBJ2-7, with a tentative D call TRBD1 (5 bases). CDR3 length: 12 residues. Germline values: CDR1 SEHNR, CDR2 FQNEAQ (reference sequence). V lost 5 bases and J lost 1, with 6 bases in between. Here the CDR3 reads CASSQGSYEQYF. CDR3 in DNA: TGTGCCAGCAGCCAGGGTTCCTACGAGCAGTACTTC.

The V gene is TRBV18, the J gene TRBJ1-6; D uncertain. The CDR3 runs 17 residues. Per germline, CDR1 KGHSH and CDR2 LQKENI. Trimming removed 1 base at V and 7 bases at J, with 17 bases between. The CDR3 region is CASSPLGRPSANSPLHF. The DNA for the CDR3 is TGTGCCAGCTCACCACTTGGTCGCCCCAGCGCCAATTCACCCCTCCACTTT.